The entry that follows covers one T cell receptor (beta chain) sequence. The antigen remains unidentified. This entry is derived from a study of T cells after yellow fever vaccination. Study context: Fractions with few cells were prepared using SMART-Seq v4 Ultra Low Input. Study results and caveats: Abundant bulk-derived clonotypes could contaminate FACS-sorted repertoires. Although most clonotypes did not, a small share appeared in both CD4 and CD8 compartments. Boosting was followed by the reappearance of most primary-vaccination clones (about 96% CD4, around 90% CD8).

TCRdb redid the calling of the 5' RACE reads with MiXCR, one entry per CDR3 protein. Of about 630,000 distinct CDR3 sequences detected, about 12% appear once; the ten largest clones hold approximately 15%. Germline-derived CDR1 and CDR2 are SGHNT and YYREEE (reference sequence). The ends lost 10 bases at V and 6 bases at J; junction bases unmatched: 9. The CDR3 is made up of 13 amino acids. The gene calls are TRBV5-4 and TRBJ2-3; 9 positions match TRBD1. The starting material was PBMCs, obtained on the day of the yellow fever booster vaccination. The sequence was obtained from a man aged 25-40 years who received the YFV17D yellow fever vaccine. The CDR3 loop reads CAWWGQGWDTQYF. DNA of the CDR3: TGTGCCTGGTGGGGACAGGGTTGGGATACGCAGTATTTT. The full variable domain, its missing parts supplied by reference TRBV5-4 and TRBJ2-3, is ETGVTQSPTHLIKTRGQQVTLRCSSQSGHNTVSWYQQALGQGPQFIFQYYREEENGRGNFPPRFSGLQFPNYSSELNVNALELDDSALYLCAWWGQGWDTQYFGPGTRLTVL.